The 13 T cell receptor beta chains reported below all come from one sample, sequenced in a study of neurological immune-mediated disorders. TCRdb ran MiXCR on the 5' RACE reads and lists one entry per CDR3 protein. The data contain about 26,000 distinct CDR3 sequences, 2.5% to 4% of them singletons. Sequencing was carried out using PBMCs. The origin of the receptors is a woman in her twenties or thirties with multiple sclerosis.

Ten or more counts support this clonotype. The chain couples TRBV20-1 to TRBJ1-2, with D unresolved. This CDR3 is 15 amino acids long. Trimming took 3 bases from V and 0 from J, leaving 14 bases between them. The germline CDR1 and CDR2 sequences are DFQATT and SNEGSKA (reference sequence). The CDR3 region is CSARRGSGANYGYTF. CDR3 nucleotide sequence: TGCAGTGCTAGGCGCGGCTCAGGAGCTAACTATGGCTACACCTTC.

This clonotype was observed a handful of times. This rearrangement joins TRBV5-1 to TRBJ2-3; D perhaps matches TRBD1 (7 bases). The CDR3 length is 16 residues. Germline values: CDR1 SGHRS, CDR2 YFSETQ. The ends were cut back, 0 bases at V and 5 bases at J, with 16 bases in the middle. The CDR3 region has the DNA TGCGCCAGCAGCTTGGCTCCGACAGGGACTGAAGATACGCAGTATTTT. Translation gives CASSLAPTGTEDTQYF.

This clonotype appeared many times. The chain is built from TRBV4-3 and TRBJ2-1; a weak D match, TRBD2 (5 bases). The V and J ends lost 1 base and 7 bases respectively, with 8 bases between them. This CDR3 has 13 amino acids. CDR1 is LGHNA and CDR2 is YSLEER in the germline V gene. CDR3 bases: TGCGCCAGCAGCCAAGTTCTAGCAAATGAGCAGTTCTTC. Protein product: CASSQVLANEQFF.

This clonotype rates as medium-sized (0.01 to 0.1%). The chain has TRBV5-6 and TRBJ2-1, with D uncertain. Germline values: CDR1 SGHDT, CDR2 YYEEEE. The V end was cut by 4 bases, the J end by 3 bases, with 5 bases between. The CDR3 has 12 amino acids. DNA for the CDR3: TGTGCCAGCAGCCCCAACTACAATGAGCAGTTCTTC. Its protein is CASSPNYNEQFF.

This clonotype was recorded at least ten times. V and J are TRBV5-1 and TRBJ2-5; no definite D call. CDR3 length: 14 residues. V lost 3 bases, J lost 5 bases, and 14 bases lay in between. Germline assignment: CDR1 SGHRS and CDR2 YFSETQ. CDR3 nucleotide sequence: TGCGCCAGCAGCTCGGGTAGTCACGGGGAGACCCAGTACTTC. This codes for CASSSGSHGETQYF. Filled out from reference TRBV5-1 and TRBJ2-5, the complete variable domain reads KAGVTQTPRYLIKTRGQQVTLSCSPISGHRSVSWYQQTPGQGLQFLFEYFSETQRNKGNFPGRFSGRQFSNSRSEMNVSTLELGDSALYLCASSSGSHGETQYFGPGTRLLVL.

The sample holds many counts of this clonotype. The chain has TRBV5-1 and TRBJ2-2; 10 bases map to TRBD1. Germline-derived CDR1 and CDR2 are SGHRS and YFSETQ. V shed 4 bases and J 1 base; nucleotides not matched to a gene: 7. The CDR3 sequence is 17 residues long. The CDR3 DNA sequence: TGCGCCAGCAGCCACGCGACAGGGGGCCTGAACACCGGGGAGCTGTTTTTT. Translated: CASSHATGGLNTGELFF.

This clonotype was seen at least ten times. This chain links TRBV5-1 with TRBJ1-6; the D gene is possibly TRBD1 (6 bases). CDR3 length equals 14 residues. V lost 4 bases, J lost 7 bases, and 12 bases lay in between. CDR1 and CDR2 (germline): SGHRS, YFSETQ. Written as DNA, the CDR3 is TGCGCCAGCAGCGTACAGGGAGACAATTCACCCCTCCACTTT. This gives the protein CASSVQGDNSPLHF.

This clonotype was seen ten or more times. CDR3 loop: CASCLALSYNEQFF. The CDR3, as DNA: TGTGCCAGCTGTCTCGCCCTCTCCTACAATGAGCAGTTCTTC. The chain uses TRBV12-3 or TRBV12-4 and TRBJ2-1; no clear D gene. Trimming stripped 8 bases from V and 0 bases from J, with 11 bases between. The CDR3 loop spans 14 amino acids.

This clonotype showed up many times. The CDR3 region has the DNA TGTGCCAGCAACCTAGCGCATAATCTCTACAATGAGCAGTTCTTC. This gives the protein CASNLAHNLYNEQFF. The chain carries TRBV7-2 and TRBJ2-1, with a tentative D call TRBD2 (6 bases). Germline V gives CDR1 SGHTA, CDR2 FQGNSA. The CDR3 has 15 residues. Trimming shortened V by 7 bases and J by 3 bases, and 16 bases separated the two germline ends.

This clonotype was recorded at least ten times. The CDR3 loop reads CASSPTGGLDEQFF. The CDR3 bases are TGTGCCAGCAGCCCAACAGGGGGCTTGGATGAGCAGTTCTTC. V and J are TRBV9 and TRBJ2-1; 9 bases map to TRBD1. This CDR3 is 14 amino acids long. Germline CDR1 reads SGDLS; CDR2 reads YYNGEE. V lost 4 bases and J lost 8; bases outside the gene matches: 7.

This clonotype was found many times. The chain is built from TRBV7-2 and TRBJ1-2, with 10 bases matching TRBD1. This CDR3 has 14 amino acids. Trimming took 3 bases from V and 8 from J; bases not matched to a gene: 6. Germline lookup yields CDR1 SGHTA and CDR2 FQGNSA. The CDR3 protein is CASSLRDRGRGYTF. For the CDR3, the DNA is TGTGCCAGCAGCTTGCGGGACAGGGGACGCGGCTACACCTTC.

This clonotype was recorded at least ten times. This chain connects TRBV7-8 to TRBJ2-2; 7 nucleotides agree with TRBD2. This CDR3 has 16 residues. CDR1 is SGHVS, CDR2 FQNEAQ, per germline. The V gene end was trimmed by 5 bases and the J gene end by 4 bases; junction bases not matched to a gene: 10. CDR3 nucleotides: TGTGCCAGCAGCACAGCGGCAGCGGGACGCACCGGGGAGCTGTTTTTT. It yields the protein CASSTAAAGRTGELFF. The variable domain in full, completed from reference TRBV7-8 and TRBJ2-2, reads GAGVSQSPRYKVAKRGQDVALRCDPISGHVSLFWYQQALGQGPEFLTYFQNEAQLDKSGLPSDRFFAERPEGSVSTLKIQRTQQEDSAVYLCASSTAAAGRTGELFFGEGSRLTVL.

The table lists this clonotype with many counts. The chain carries TRBV7-6 and TRBJ1-6, with no clear D. The length of the CDR3 is 14 residues. V lost 4 bases to trimming and J lost 7 bases, with 11 bases between them. Germline assignment: CDR1 SGHVS and CDR2 FNYEAQ. For the CDR3, the DNA is TGTGCCAGCAGCTCCCGGACCTTCAATTCACCCCTCCACTTT. It translates to CASSSRTFNSPLHF.